These T cell receptor beta chains were read from a single sample in a study of shared clonotypes between healthy human individuals. The repertoire was sequenced with immunoSEQ multiplex PCR; TCRdb's copy has only in-frame clones and lacks some. The repertoire has 2 million to 3 million clones, approximately 93% of them found once; the top ten carry approximately 0.36%. Sequenced material: naive CD4+ T cells from PBMCs. The receptors here all came from a young man in good health. Some clones in this sample may be carry-over from other donors' samples. Each CDR3 is given with its conserved first and last residue. Each record gives: J gene, V gene, clone size, D gene, CDR3 protein, CDR3 DNA. D genes are given only for firm matches. Clone size is given for some rows only: seen once, a few or many times, or a class if the clone is expanded.

>TRBJ2-3|TRBV18|.|TRBD1
CASSLILGQGRTDTQYF
TGTGCCAGCTCACTAATACTGGGACAGGGACGCACAGATACGCAGTATTTT
>TRBJ2-1|TRBV19|.|.
CASSTGYGEQFF
TGTGCCAGTAGTACTGGATATGGGGAGCAGTTCTTC
>TRBJ2-5|TRBV20-1|.|.
CSAAGQETQYF
TGCAGTGCTGCAGGACAAGAGACCCAGTACTTC
>TRBJ2-7|TRBV9|.|TRBD1
CASSVGGDRDVEQYF
TGTGCCAGCAGCGTAGGAGGGGACAGGGACGTCGAGCAGTACTTC
>TRBJ1-1|TRBV7-2|.|.
CASSLVQGLTEAFF
TGTGCCAGCAGCTTAGTTCAGGGGTTGACTGAAGCTTTCTTT
>TRBJ1-2|TRBV19|.|.
CASSITPSWPRDYGYTF
TGTGCCAGTAGTATAACGCCGTCGTGGCCCAGGGACTATGGCTACACCTTC
>TRBJ1-3|TRBV28|.|.
CASSSSQGRSGNTIYF
TGTGCCAGCAGTTCTTCTCAGGGGCGGAGTGGAAACACCATATATTTT
>TRBJ2-7|TRBV7-9|.|.
CASSSIGSWWEQYF
TGTGCCAGCAGCTCGATCGGGTCTTGGTGGGAGCAGTACTTC
>TRBJ2-1|TRBV29-1|.|.
CSVAGPGNEQFF
TGCAGCGTTGCCGGCCCGGGCAATGAGCAGTTCTTC
>TRBJ2-2|TRBV5-1|.|TRBD2
CASSLGLAGVGNTGELFF
TGCGCCAGCAGCTTGGGACTAGCGGGAGTTGGGAACACCGGGGAGCTGTTTTTT
>TRBJ1-1|TRBV6-5|.|TRBD1
CASSWTGGASSEAFF
TGTGCCAGCAGTTGGACAGGGGGCGCGTCCTCTGAAGCTTTCTTT
>TRBJ2-7|TRBV5-1|.|.
CASSPPGSSYEQYF
TGCGCCAGCAGCCCACCGGGGAGCTCCTACGAGCAGTACTTC
>TRBJ2-7|TRBV5-5|.|.
CASIRGSGSYEQYF
TGTGCCAGCATCCGAGGCTCGGGGTCCTACGAGCAGTACTTC
>TRBJ2-2|TRBV4-2|.|TRBD1
CASSPPDRYGELFF
TGTGCCAGCAGCCCACCGGACAGGTACGGGGAGCTGTTTTTT
>TRBJ2-2|TRBV28|.|.
CASSLQQGHAGELFF
TGTGCCAGCAGTTTGCAGCAGGGGCATGCCGGGGAGCTGTTTTTT
>TRBJ2-5|TRBV7-2|.|TRBD2
CASSPGGAGVRETQYF
TGTGCCAGCAGCCCGGGCGGGGCGGGAGTTCGGGAGACCCAGTACTTC
>TRBJ1-2|TRBV4-3|.|TRBD1
CASSPKGPGGLGYTF
TGCGCCAGCAGCCCTAAAGGTCCAGGGGGTCTTGGCTACACCTTC
>TRBJ2-1|TRBV7-3|once|TRBD2
CASSLGGSGTPNEQFF
TGTGCCAGCAGCTTAGGGGGTAGCGGGACACCCAATGAGCAGTTCTTC
>TRBJ2-2|TRBV25-1|.|TRBD1
CASSELAGQGPTGELFF
TGTGCCAGCAGTGAATTGGCGGGACAGGGTCCCACTGGGGAGCTGTTTTTT
>TRBJ2-7|TRBV11-2|once|TRBD2
CASSPRALLGGDSYEQYF
TGTGCCAGCAGCCCGAGGGCGCTATTGGGAGGGGACTCCTACGAGCAGTACTTC
>TRBJ1-6|TRBV28|.|TRBD1
CASRPLDRESPLHF
TGTGCCAGCAGGCCATTAGACAGGGAGTCACCCCTCCACTTT
>TRBJ2-3|TRBV11-1|.|TRBD2
CASSLAGTNTDTQYF
TGTGCCAGCAGCTTAGCCGGGACTAACACAGATACGCAGTATTTT
>TRBJ2-7|TRBV5-1|.|TRBD2
CATKGGTSGTYEQYF
TGCGCCACCAAAGGGGGGACTAGCGGAACCTACGAGCAGTACTTC
>TRBJ2-2|TRBV7-3|.|TRBD2
CASRPTGLASTGELFF
TGTGCCAGCAGACCGACGGGACTAGCGTCTACCGGGGAGCTGTTTTTT
>TRBJ2-2|TRBV7-8|.|.
CASSGGRGTANTGELFF
TGTGCCAGCAGCGGGGGACGGGGGACCGCGAACACCGGGGAGCTGTTTTTT
>TRBJ1-5|TRBV10-3|.|.
CAIMPEGHKRVNNQPQHF
TGTGCCATCATGCCAGAGGGGCATAAAAGGGTGAACAATCAGCCCCAGCATTTT
>TRBJ1-6|TRBV6-1|once|.
CASSELVGQTYNSPLHF
TGTGCCAGCAGTGAACTTGTCGGACAGACCTATAATTCACCCCTCCACTTT
>TRBJ1-5|TRBV7-2|.|.
CASSLQAYSNQPQHF
TGTGCCAGCAGCTTACAGGCGTATAGCAATCAGCCCCAGCATTTT
>TRBJ2-1|TRBV29-1|.|TRBD2
CSVVGTSSYNEQFF
TGCAGCGTTGTTGGGACTAGCAGTTACAATGAGCAGTTCTTC
>TRBJ2-1|TRBV5-4|.|.
CASSLLAGSYNEQFF
TGTGCCAGCAGCTTGTTGGCAGGCTCCTACAATGAGCAGTTCTTC
>TRBJ2-7|TRBV4-3|.|.
CASSQEAGPYEQYF
TGCGCCAGCAGCCAAGAGGCAGGGCCCTACGAGCAGTACTTC
>TRBJ2-2|TRBV7-9|.|.
CASSFYGGYSTGELFF
TGTGCCAGCAGCTTTTACGGGGGCTACTCCACCGGGGAGCTGTTTTTT
>TRBJ2-3|TRBV11-3|.|TRBD2
CASSTLGTSDPTQYF
TGTGCCAGCAGCACCCTTGGGACTAGCGATCCTACGCAGTATTTT